This T cell receptor beta chain is from a study of graft-versus-host responses after intestinal transplantation. Whole-study context: Transplant types were multivisceral, liver-intestinal, or isolated intestinal.

As for this clone: Antigen specificity is unknown.

Overall study results and limits: Recipient bone marrow held GvH clones, some seen earlier in ileum or blood. Within the allografts of patients who had graft-donor T cell macrochimerism, graft-versus-host to host-versus-graft clonal ratios were high. Early after transplant, HvG declines were associated with peak levels of circulating GvH clones.

The table came from immunoSEQ multiplex PCR; TCRdb's copy has only in-frame clones and leaves some out. This table has some 95,000 clones, roughly 90% appearing once. V shed 5 bases and J 0 bases; nucleotides not matched to a gene: 9. The CDR3 contains 16 residues. Germline V CDR1 and CDR2: GTSNPN, SVGIG (reference sequence). The rearrangement joins TRBV30 to TRBJ1-3; 8 positions agree with TRBD1. Sequenced here: unstimulated CD8+ T cells sorted from spleen or lymph node cells, sampled before intestinal transplant. The source is a human donor who received an intestinal transplant. CDR3 amino acids: CAWDTGGGLSGNTIYF. The CDR3 DNA is TGTGCCTGGGATACAGGGGGGGGTCTCTCTGGAAACACCATATATTTT.